This is a list of T cell receptor beta chains from one sample in a study of CD8+ T cells in alopecia areata. The protocol was immunoSEQ multiplex PCR, while the TCRdb copy is restricted to in-frame clones and leaves out a portion. Altogether 150,000 to 200,000 clones are present, 50% to 70% being singletons, with the ten largest covering 1.5% to 2%. Here the sequenced sample was CD4+ T cells sorted from blood, taken at week 0. These receptors were collected from a human donor with alopecia areata. The CDR3 runs from the conserved cysteine through the conserved F or W. Fields, in order: CDR3 length, J gene, clone size, V gene, D gene, CDR3 DNA, CDR3 protein. A D gene is named only where the DNA matches it firmly. Expanded clones are given a class, and other clones once, few, many or no size at all.

cdr3_length: 18; j_call: TRBJ2-5; clone_size: few; v_call: TRBV9; d_call: TRBD1; cdr3_nt: TGTGCCAGCAGCGCCGCCGTTCACACAGGGGGCTTGGGGGAGACCCAGTACTTC; cdr3_aa: CASSAAVHTGGLGETQYF
cdr3_length: 14; j_call: TRBJ1-4; clone_size: -; v_call: TRBV7-2; d_call: TRBD1; cdr3_nt: TGTGCCAGCAGCCTAGACAGGGGGAATGAAAAACTGTTTTTT; cdr3_aa: CASSLDRGNEKLFF
cdr3_length: 14; j_call: TRBJ2-2; clone_size: -; v_call: TRBV29-1; d_call: TRBD1; cdr3_nt: TGCAGCGTTACCCGACAGGGGTGGACCGGGGAGCTGTTTTTT; cdr3_aa: CSVTRQGWTGELFF
cdr3_length: 14; j_call: TRBJ2-7; clone_size: -; v_call: TRBV27; d_call: -; cdr3_nt: TGTGCCAGCAGTTTGATAGGGACGCCCTACGAGCAGTACTTC; cdr3_aa: CASSLIGTPYEQYF
cdr3_length: 14; j_call: TRBJ2-5; clone_size: few; v_call: TRBV10-2; d_call: -; cdr3_nt: TGCGCCAGCAGTGACCGATCAGTTCAAGAGACCCAGTACTTC; cdr3_aa: CASSDRSVQETQYF
cdr3_length: 11; j_call: TRBJ1-2; clone_size: -; v_call: TRBV2; d_call: -; cdr3_nt: TGTGCCACAGGGCCCAACTATGGCTACACCTTC; cdr3_aa: CATGPNYGYTF
cdr3_length: 15; j_call: TRBJ2-1; clone_size: few; v_call: TRBV30; d_call: TRBD2; cdr3_nt: TGTGCCTGGAGTTGGGCTAGCGGCCTCTACAATGAGCAGTTCTTC; cdr3_aa: CAWSWASGLYNEQFF
cdr3_length: 12; j_call: TRBJ2-5; clone_size: -; v_call: TRBV11-2; d_call: -; cdr3_nt: TGTGCCAGCAGCTTATTTACGGAGACCCAGTACTTC; cdr3_aa: CASSLFTETQYF
cdr3_length: 15; j_call: TRBJ2-6; clone_size: few; v_call: TRBV30; d_call: -; cdr3_nt: TGTGCCTGGAGGCCCGGTCTCGCTGGGGCCAACGTCCTGACTTTC; cdr3_aa: CAWRPGLAGANVLTF
cdr3_length: 15; j_call: TRBJ2-5; clone_size: -; v_call: TRBV29-1; d_call: TRBD2; cdr3_nt: TGCAGCCACAAAGCCCTAGCGGGGGGCCAAGAGACCCAGTACTTC; cdr3_aa: CSHKALAGGQETQYF
cdr3_length: 12; j_call: TRBJ1-2; clone_size: once; v_call: TRBV11-2; d_call: -; cdr3_nt: TGTGCCAGCAGCTTACAATTGCATGGCTACACCTTC; cdr3_aa: CASSLQLHGYTF
cdr3_length: 13; j_call: TRBJ1-2; clone_size: -; v_call: TRBV14; d_call: TRBD1; cdr3_nt: TGTGCCAGCAGCGCACGACAGGGCGGAGGCTACACCTTC; cdr3_aa: CASSARQGGGYTF
cdr3_length: 11; j_call: TRBJ2-3; clone_size: -; v_call: TRBV29-1; d_call: -; cdr3_nt: TGCAGCGTGCGACAGACAGATACGCAGTATTTT; cdr3_aa: CSVRQTDTQYF
cdr3_length: 12; j_call: TRBJ1-1; clone_size: -; v_call: TRBV5-1; d_call: -; cdr3_nt: TGCGCCAGCAGCTTCGGCGGCACTGAAGCTTTCTTT; cdr3_aa: CASSFGGTEAFF
cdr3_length: 12; j_call: TRBJ2-7; clone_size: few; v_call: TRBV29-1; d_call: -; cdr3_nt: TGCAGCACAACGGACGGTACCTACGAGCAGTACTTC; cdr3_aa: CSTTDGTYEQYF
cdr3_length: 13; j_call: TRBJ1-6; clone_size: once; v_call: TRBV11-1; d_call: TRBD1; cdr3_nt: TGTGCCAGCAGCCGACAGGGAAGGCCACCCCTCCACTTT; cdr3_aa: CASSRQGRPPLHF
cdr3_length: 15; j_call: TRBJ1-2; clone_size: -; v_call: TRBV4-3; d_call: -; cdr3_nt: TGCGCCAGCAGCCAAGAGCCAGGGAGCAAGTATGGCTACACCTTC; cdr3_aa: CASSQEPGSKYGYTF
cdr3_length: 14; j_call: TRBJ2-7; clone_size: -; v_call: TRBV7-2; d_call: -; cdr3_nt: TGTGCCAGCAGCGAACAGGGAAGTAGTTACGAGCAGTACTTC; cdr3_aa: CASSEQGSSYEQYF
cdr3_length: 15; j_call: TRBJ2-3; clone_size: -; v_call: TRBV7-8; d_call: TRBD2; cdr3_nt: TGTGCCAGCAGCTTAGACGGGGGGGCCGGAGATACGCAGTATTTT; cdr3_aa: CASSLDGGAGDTQYF
cdr3_length: 15; j_call: TRBJ1-2; clone_size: -; v_call: TRBV7-2; d_call: -; cdr3_nt: TGTGCCAGCAGCCCAACAGGGCAACCCCTATTAGGCTACACCTTC; cdr3_aa: CASSPTGQPLLGYTF
cdr3_length: 16; j_call: TRBJ2-4; clone_size: -; v_call: TRBV4-3; d_call: -; cdr3_nt: TGCGCCAGCAGCCAAGGCGTGAGTCAAGCCAAAAACATTCAGTACTTC; cdr3_aa: CASSQGVSQAKNIQYF
cdr3_length: 15; j_call: TRBJ2-3; clone_size: few; v_call: TRBV5-1; d_call: TRBD2; cdr3_nt: TGCGCCAGCAGCTTGGCTAGCGGGGAAACAGATACGCAGTATTTT; cdr3_aa: CASSLASGETDTQYF
cdr3_length: 13; j_call: TRBJ1-5; clone_size: -; v_call: TRBV15; d_call: -; cdr3_nt: TGTGCCACCAGCAGAGACCAGGGTCAGCCCCAGCATTTT; cdr3_aa: CATSRDQGQPQHF
cdr3_length: 13; j_call: TRBJ1-1; clone_size: -; v_call: TRBV30; d_call: -; cdr3_nt: TGTGCCTGGAAGATGGAACTCAACACTGAAGCTTTCTTT; cdr3_aa: CAWKMELNTEAFF
cdr3_length: 11; j_call: TRBJ1-2; clone_size: -; v_call: TRBV30; d_call: -; cdr3_nt: TGTGCCTGGACTACCCGGGCTGGCTACACCTTC; cdr3_aa: CAWTTRAGYTF
cdr3_length: 13; j_call: TRBJ2-2; clone_size: -; v_call: TRBV7-2; d_call: -; cdr3_nt: TGTGCCAGCGGGGGACCGAACACCGGGGAGCTGTTTTTT; cdr3_aa: CASGGPNTGELFF
cdr3_length: 16; j_call: TRBJ2-2; clone_size: -; v_call: TRBV30; d_call: -; cdr3_nt: TGTGCCTGGAGTGTACTATCGGGGGACAACACCGGGGAGCTGTTTTTT; cdr3_aa: CAWSVLSGDNTGELFF
cdr3_length: 13; j_call: TRBJ1-1; clone_size: -; v_call: TRBV7-8; d_call: TRBD1; cdr3_nt: TGTGCCAGCAGCTCAAGACAGGGGATTGAAGCTTTCTTT; cdr3_aa: CASSSRQGIEAFF
cdr3_length: 15; j_call: TRBJ2-1; clone_size: -; v_call: TRBV5-4; d_call: -; cdr3_nt: TGTGCCAGCAGCTCCCCCGGGCAAGATCGGATCGAGCAGTTCTTC; cdr3_aa: CASSSPGQDRIEQFF
cdr3_length: 15; j_call: TRBJ1-2; clone_size: -; v_call: TRBV25-1; d_call: TRBD1; cdr3_nt: TGTGCCAGCAGGGCAGGACAGGGAAGCTCTGCTGGCTACACCTTC; cdr3_aa: CASRAGQGSSAGYTF
cdr3_length: 17; j_call: TRBJ2-3; clone_size: -; v_call: TRBV25-1; d_call: -; cdr3_nt: TGTGCCAGCAGTGACTTCACGACGTTCGGCCCCACAGATACGCAGTATTTT; cdr3_aa: CASSDFTTFGPTDTQYF
cdr3_length: 15; j_call: TRBJ2-6; clone_size: -; v_call: TRBV9; d_call: -; cdr3_nt: TGTGCCAGCAGCTCTGAATCCTCTGGGGCCAACGTCCTGACTTTC; cdr3_aa: CASSSESSGANVLTF
cdr3_length: 13; j_call: TRBJ2-5; clone_size: -; v_call: TRBV30; d_call: -; cdr3_nt: TGTGCCTGGACAGGAGGGGGAGGAGAGACCCAGTACTTC; cdr3_aa: CAWTGGGGETQYF
cdr3_length: 13; j_call: TRBJ1-1; clone_size: -; v_call: TRBV19; d_call: -; cdr3_nt: TGTGCCAGTAGTATGGGGGGGAACACTGAAGCTTTCTTT; cdr3_aa: CASSMGGNTEAFF
cdr3_length: 14; j_call: TRBJ2-1; clone_size: -; v_call: TRBV29-1; d_call: TRBD2; cdr3_nt: TGCAGCGTCGCGACTAGCGGGCCCTACAATGAGCAGTTCTTC; cdr3_aa: CSVATSGPYNEQFF
cdr3_length: 16; j_call: TRBJ1-6; clone_size: -; v_call: TRBV7-6; d_call: -; cdr3_nt: TGTGCCAGCAGCTTAGTTATAGGAGGGGGGAATTCACCCCTCCACTTT; cdr3_aa: CASSLVIGGGNSPLHF
cdr3_length: 13; j_call: TRBJ1-1; clone_size: -; v_call: TRBV29-1; d_call: -; cdr3_nt: TGCAGCGTATACCGACCGCAGAACACTGAAGCTTTCTTT; cdr3_aa: CSVYRPQNTEAFF